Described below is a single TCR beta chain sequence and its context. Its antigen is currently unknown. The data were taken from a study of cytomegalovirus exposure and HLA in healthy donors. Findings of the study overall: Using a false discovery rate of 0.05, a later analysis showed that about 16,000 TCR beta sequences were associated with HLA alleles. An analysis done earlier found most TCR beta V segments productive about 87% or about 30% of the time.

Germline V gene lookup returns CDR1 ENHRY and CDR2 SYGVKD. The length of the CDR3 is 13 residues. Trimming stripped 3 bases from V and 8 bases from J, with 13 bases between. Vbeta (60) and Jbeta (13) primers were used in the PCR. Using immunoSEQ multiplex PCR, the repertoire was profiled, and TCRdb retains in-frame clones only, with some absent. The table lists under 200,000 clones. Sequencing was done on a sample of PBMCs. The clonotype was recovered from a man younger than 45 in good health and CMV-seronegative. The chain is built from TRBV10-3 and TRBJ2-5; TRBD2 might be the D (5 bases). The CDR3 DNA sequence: TGTGCCATCAGTGATTTCGGGAAGGGAACCCAGTACTTC. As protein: CAISDFGKGTQYF.